The present T cell receptor (beta chain) was sequenced within a study of blood T cell repertoires in COVID-19. The assay was immunoSEQ multiplex PCR, and TCRdb's table has in-frame clones only and misses some. The sample comprises about 110,000 clones, approximately 70% of which are singletons, and approximately 5.9% rests with the top ten. The CDR3 runs 15 residues. Germline V gives CDR1 SGHRS, CDR2 YFSETQ. V was trimmed by 0 bases and J by 2 bases, leaving 8 bases between them. The chain is built from TRBV5-1 and TRBJ2-2; tentatively, D is TRBD2 (5 bases). The sequenced sample consisted of peripheral blood. This receptor was identified in a man at least 80 years old with acute or convalescent COVID-19. DNA for the CDR3: TGCGCCAGCAGCTTGGAGGACTCCAACACCGGGGAGCTGTTTTTT. As protein: CASSLEDSNTGELFF.